This paragraph covers one T cell receptor beta chain sequence. Its specificity is not known. Profiling relied on immunoSEQ multiplex PCR, and the TCRdb table lists in-frame clones only, not all of them. The table includes 2 million to 2.5 million clones, around 95% detected once. This record belongs to a study of shared clonotypes between healthy human individuals. CDR1 and CDR2 from the germline V gene are MNHEY and SVGAGI. The CDR3 spans 14 residues. J was trimmed by 7 bases and V by 9 bases; bases with no gene match: 12. Study-wide findings and caveats: Tissues were not sampled, only blood, and their repertoires likely differ. Across subsets, estimated richness was generally greater for naive than for memory populations. Clonotypes shared by all four sorted-subset donors had higher generation probabilities than non-shared clonotypes.

This clonotype was obtained from a man between 18 and 29 years old in good health. Specimen: naive CD4+ T cells sorted from blood. The subset is: CD45RA+ positively selected. The chain is built from TRBV6-5 and TRBJ2-7; 10 nucleotides match TRBD1. CDR3 in DNA: TGTGCCAGATTGTTCCGAGACAGGGGGCAGGAGCAGTACTTC. Amino acids: CARLFRDRGQEQYF.